This TCR beta chain is drawn from a study of blood T cell repertoires in COVID-19. Overall study: The analysed material was cDNA or gDNA that came from T cells, B-cell-depleted T cells, or PBMCs.

In the authors' workflow: For nucleated cells, counts were estimated from reference gene primer amplification. Produced via immunoSEQ multiplex PCR; TCRdb's table is partial and in-frame only. V and J calls and clone size are given by that table; D and trimming were obtained from the DNA. The sample lists under 100,000 clones; approximately 80% were seen once. V gave up 4 bases and J gave up 2 bases; unmatched junction bases: 3. The CDR3 has 15 amino acids. The germline V gene has CDR1 SGHRS and CDR2 YFSETQ. Material for sequencing was peripheral blood. This receptor was identified in a man aged 45 to 65 with acute or convalescent COVID-19. The chain links TRBV5-1 to TRBJ2-2; TRBD2 matches 9 bases. The CDR3 bases are TGCGCCAGCAGCGCGGGACTAGCTAACACCGGGGAGCTGTTTTTT. Encoded protein: CASSAGLANTGELFF.